This T cell receptor beta chain was captured in a study of Graves' ophthalmopathy and Graves' hyperthyroidism. The sequenced template was RNA, covering the TCR beta CDR3 region. A first-round RT-PCR used HTBI primers, followed by a second-round multiplex PCR. TCRdb reprocessed the multiplex PCR reads with MiXCR, giving one entry per CDR3 protein. The data show about 550,000 distinct CDR3 sequences, approximately 35% seen once. The germline V gene encodes CDR1 SEHNR and CDR2 FQNEAQ (reference sequence). This CDR3 comprises 14 residues. Trimming pared 1 base from V and 1 base from J, leaving 7 bases between. This clonotype has more than one count but fewer than ten.

The TCR originated in an adult man with Graves' hyperthyroidism. The rearrangement uses TRBV7-9 and TRBJ1-1; no clear D gene. Specimen: peripheral blood or thyroid tissue (not recorded which). Here the CDR3 DNA reads TGTGCCAGCAGCTTAGGTCAACAGAACACTGAAGCTTTCTTT. Amino acid sequence: CASSLGQQNTEAFF.